Below are 25 T cell receptor beta chains sequenced from a single sample in a study of blood T cell repertoires in COVID-19. Measured with immunoSEQ multiplex PCR; TCRdb has only the in-frame clones, and not every one. Of under 90,000 clones in the sample, 75% to 90% were seen once. The sequenced sample was peripheral blood. The receptors here all came from an elderly woman with active or convalescent COVID-19.

The rearrangement uses TRBV28 and TRBJ1-5, with D possibly being TRBD1 (5 bases). This CDR3 spans 13 amino acids. V gave up 8 bases and J gave up 2 bases, with 10 bases separating them. Germline V lookup: CDR1 MDHEN, CDR2 SYDVKM. CDR3 coding DNA: TGTGCCAGCGGAAAAGGGGGCAATCAGCCCCAGCATTTT. It is translated as CASGKGGNQPQHF.

V is TRBV15 and J is TRBJ2-7; perhaps TRBD2 as D (6 bases). Trimming took 4 bases from V and 7 from J, leaving 14 bases between them. This CDR3 is 13 amino acids long. CDR1 and CDR2 (germline): LNHNV, YYDKDF (reference sequence). The CDR3 region is CATSNKRAREQYF. CDR3 nucleotides: TGTGCCACCAGCAATAAGCGGGCCCGAGAGCAGTACTTC.

V usage is TRBV19 and J usage is TRBJ1-6; 8 nucleotides align to TRBD1. CDR1 LNHDA and CDR2 SQIVND come from the germline V gene (reference sequence). The CDR3 has 12 residues. The ends lost 5 bases at V and 9 bases at J; junction bases unmatched: 0. The CDR3 DNA reads TGTGCCAGTAGTGACAGGGGTTCACCCCTCCACTTT. It specifies CASSDRGSPLHF.

This clone occurred once. The V and J genes are TRBV3-1 (or the pseudogene TRBV3-2) and TRBJ1-6; 7 bases map to TRBD1. Germline lookup yields CDR1 LGHDT and CDR2 YNNKEL (reference sequence). This CDR3 is 15 amino acids long. The junction had 6 bases not matched to a gene; V was cut back by 3 bases and J by 7 bases. CDR3 sequence reads: CASSQGQLTNSPLHF. For the CDR3, the DNA is TGTGCCAGCAGCCAGGGACAGCTAACAAATTCACCCCTCCACTTT.

The table lists this clone with a count of one. The chain employs TRBV7-9 and TRBJ2-1; D unresolved. CDR3 length: 13 amino acids. From germline, CDR1 is SEHNR and CDR2 FQNEAQ (reference sequence). V lost 1 base to trimming and J lost 4 bases, with 5 bases between them. CDR3 coding DNA: TGTGCCAGCAGCTTAGACACGTACAATGAGCAGTTCTTC. It codes for CASSLDTYNEQFF.

The gene calls are TRBV18 and TRBJ1-2; 7 bases agree with TRBD1. The ends lost 4 bases at V and 3 bases at J; junction bases unmatched: 8. This CDR3 spans 15 amino acids. Germline lookup yields CDR1 KGHSH and CDR2 LQKENI. The CDR3 region is CASSREGQDYYGYTF. In DNA, the CDR3 is TGTGCCAGCTCACGGGAAGGACAGGACTACTATGGCTACACCTTC.

The V and J genes are TRBV7-3 and TRBJ2-5; D ambiguous. CDR3 length: 13 amino acids. V lost 3 bases and J lost 1, with 6 bases in between. Germline CDR1 and CDR2: SGHTA and FQGTGA. Here the CDR3 DNA reads TGTGCCAGCAGCTTGTCCATCCAAGAGACCCAGTACTTC. It codes for CASSLSIQETQYF. Filled out from reference TRBV7-3 and TRBJ2-5, the complete variable domain reads GAGVSQTPSNKVTEKGKYVELRCDPISGHTALYWYRQSLGQGPEFLIYFQGTGAADDSGLPNDRFFAVRPEGSVSTLKIQRTERGDSAVYLCASSLSIQETQYFGPGTRLLVL.

Here the CDR3 DNA reads TGTGCCAGCAGCTTAGCTCGGGATAACTATGGCTACACCTTC. It specifies CASSLARDNYGYTF. The rearrangement uses TRBV7-2 and TRBJ1-2; D remains unclear. Trimming pared 0 bases from V and 1 base from J, leaving 6 bases between. There are 14 residues in the CDR3. Germline CDR1 is SGHTA and CDR2 is FQGNSA.

This clone was seen a handful of times. The chain combines TRBV10-3 with TRBJ2-3; possible D gene TRBD1, 7 bases. CDR1 ENHRY and CDR2 SYGVKD come from the germline V gene. The CDR3 loop spans 15 amino acids. Trimming cost V 4 bases and J 4 bases, with 15 bases left between them. This CDR3 is CAISGREGGPDTQYF. The CDR3 nucleotides read TGTGCCATCAGTGGGAGGGAAGGGGGCCCAGATACGCAGTATTTT.

This chain joins TRBV10-3 and TRBJ1-5, with a possible D match to TRBD1 (6 bases). The CDR3 totals 14 residues. From germline, CDR1 is ENHRY and CDR2 SYGVKD. V was pared by 7 bases and J by 0 bases, with 10 bases between. The CDR3 sequence: CAIKGDISNQPQHF. Here the CDR3 DNA reads TGTGCCATCAAAGGGGACATTAGCAATCAGCCCCAGCATTTT.

The J gene is TRBJ2-1, the V gene TRBV7-9; 8 bases line up with TRBD2. Losses at the gene ends were 4 bases for V and 8 bases for J; bases not matched to a gene: 13. The CDR3 is made up of 16 amino acids. From germline, CDR1 is SEHNR and CDR2 FQNEAQ (reference sequence). CDR3 region: CASSSGIGGGSDEQFF. As DNA, the CDR3 is TGTGCCAGCAGCTCAGGGATCGGGGGGGGCAGCGATGAGCAGTTCTTC. Full variable domain (outside the CDR3, taken from reference TRBV7-9 and TRBJ2-1): DTGVSQNPRHKITKRGQNVTFRCDPISEHNRLYWYRQTLGQGPEFLTYFQNEAQLEKSRLLSDRFSAERPKGSFSTLEIQRTEQGDSAMYLCASSSGIGGGSDEQFFGPGTRLTVL.

The V call is TRBV3-1 (or the pseudogene TRBV3-2), the J call TRBJ2-2; TRBD2 aligns across 10 bases. The CDR3 covers 18 residues. CDR1 is LGHDT, CDR2 YNNKEL, per germline (reference sequence). V shed 0 bases and J 4 bases; nucleotides not matched to a gene: 8. CDR3 DNA: TGTGCCAGCAGCCAAGAGTTACCAGCGGGGGGGTCCACCGGGGAGCTGTTTTTT. It is translated as CASSQELPAGGSTGELFF.

V usage is TRBV14 and J usage is TRBJ2-1, with a possible D match to TRBD1 (5 bases). The CDR3 runs to 13 residues. The germline V and J ends were trimmed by 0 bases and 12 bases, with 12 bases remaining between them. The germline V gene has CDR1 SGHDN and CDR2 FVKESK. CDR3 loop: CASSQDRGIAQFF. Written as DNA, the CDR3 is TGTGCCAGCAGCCAAGATAGGGGCATTGCGCAGTTCTTC. The full variable domain, with the rest looked up from reference TRBV14 and TRBJ2-1, is EAGVTQFPSHSVIEKGQTVTLRCDPISGHDNLYWYRRVMGKEIKFLLHFVKESKQDESGMPNNRFLAERTGGTYSTLKVQPAELEDSGVYFCASSQDRGIAQFFGPGTRLTVL.

The chain couples TRBV2 to TRBJ1-2; 7 positions match TRBD1. V trimming: 7 bases; J trimming: 6 bases; junction bases outside the gene matches: 8. Germline CDR1 is SNHLY and CDR2 is FYNNEI. The CDR3 runs 13 residues. The CDR3 is CASKGAEKDGYTF. In DNA form, the CDR3 reads TGTGCCAGCAAGGGGGCCGAGAAGGATGGCTACACCTTC. Drawing the rest from reference TRBV2 and TRBJ1-2, the complete variable domain is EPEVTQTPSHQVTQMGQEVILRCVPISNHLYFYWYRQILGQKVEFLVSFYNNEISEKSEIFDDQFSVERPDGSNFTLKIRSTKLEDSAMYFCASKGAEKDGYTFGSGTRLTVV.

This clone was counted between two and nine times. The J gene is TRBJ2-1, the V gene TRBV5-1; TRBD2 might be the D (5 bases). The CDR3 contains 14 residues. Trimming cost V 2 bases and J 1 base, with 7 bases left between them. The germline V gene has CDR1 SGHRS and CDR2 YFSETQ. The CDR3 coding sequence is TGCGCCAGCAGCTTTCGGGGATCCTACAATGAGCAGTTCTTC. Translation: CASSFRGSYNEQFF.

The gene calls are TRBV28 and TRBJ1-2; TRBD1 is a possible D gene (5 bases). The CDR3 has 14 residues. V lost 6 bases, J lost 8 bases, and 19 bases lay in between. Germline V gene lookup returns CDR1 MDHEN and CDR2 SYDVKM. This CDR3 reads CASSQSRVTEGYTF. DNA of the CDR3: TGTGCCAGCAGCCAGTCCAGGGTTACGGAGGGCTACACCTTC.

This chain connects TRBV7-3 to TRBJ2-2; no clear D. V was pared by 5 bases and J by 5 bases, with 12 bases between. Germline lookup yields CDR1 SGHTA and CDR2 FQGTGA. CDR3 length: 14 residues. CDR3 amino acids: CASSLQYGTGELFF. CDR3 nucleotides: TGTGCCAGCAGCCTACAGTATGGGACCGGGGAGCTGTTTTTT.

The CDR3 region is CASRQGTGIHQPQHF. In DNA, the CDR3 is TGTGCCAGTAGGCAAGGGACAGGGATCCATCAGCCCCAGCATTTT. V is TRBV19 and J is TRBJ1-5; 9 bases align to TRBD1. The CDR3 loop spans 15 amino acids. Trimming cost V 6 bases and J 5 bases; bases outside gene matches: 8. Germline CDR1 LNHDA, CDR2 SQIVND (reference sequence).

Turning to this clone: Germline is not matched at one junction end, which may reflect a read error. This rearrangement joins TRBV27 to TRBJ2-5; TRBD1 might be the D (6 bases). Looked up from germline, CDR1 is MNHEY and CDR2 is SMNVEV (reference sequence). The CDR3 has 14 residues. CDR3 region: CASSTSAIPGGRDF. CDR3 sequence (DNA): TGTGCCAGCAGTACGTCTGCGATTCCTGGGGGCAGGGACTTC.

This clone was seen a single time. The chain employs TRBV5-1 and TRBJ1-5; 9 positions agree with TRBD1. This CDR3 is 14 amino acids long. V was clipped by 3 bases and J by 9 bases; unmatched bases: 7. Germline CDR1 is SGHRS and CDR2 is YFSETQ. As DNA, the CDR3 is TGCGCCAGCAGCTCGGGACAGGGAGAATGGCCCCAGCATTTT. It specifies CASSSGQGEWPQHF.

The J gene is TRBJ1-4, the V gene TRBV27; TRBD1 agrees at 9 bases. This CDR3 comprises 16 residues. In germline, CDR1 is MNHEY, CDR2 SMNVEV (reference sequence). Trimming at V came to 2 bases and at J to 7 bases, leaving 8 bases not matched to a gene. The CDR3 reads CASSLITGGRPEKLFF. In DNA form, the CDR3 reads TGTGCCAGCAGTTTAATCACAGGGGGCAGGCCTGAAAAACTGTTTTTT.

The J gene is TRBJ2-2, the V gene TRBV6-4, with 7 nucleotides matching TRBD2. Unmatched junction bases numbered 2, after V lost 4 bases and J lost 6 bases. Germline values: CDR1 MRHNA, CDR2 SNTAGT. This CDR3 contains 13 residues. The CDR3 coding sequence is TGTGCCAGCAGTGGGACTAGTGCCGGGGAGCTGTTTTTT. Amino acid sequence: CASSGTSAGELFF.

The chain employs TRBV4-3 and TRBJ2-3; D is possibly TRBD1 (5 bases). Germline CDR1 is LGHNA and CDR2 is YSLEER. V lost 4 bases to trimming and J lost 6 bases, with 11 bases between them. This CDR3 is built from 13 residues. CDR3 loop: CASSREAGDTQYF. CDR3 nucleotides: TGCGCCAGCAGCCGGGAAGCAGGGGATACGCAGTATTTT.

V and J are TRBV10-3 and TRBJ2-1; 8 positions agree with TRBD1. The CDR3 sequence is 12 residues long. V dropped 10 bases and J dropped 8; count of bases not matched to a gene: 7. Germline V gene lookup returns CDR1 ENHRY and CDR2 SYGVKD. This CDR3 is CATRDRRHEQFF. Written as DNA, the CDR3 is TGTGCCACCCGGGACAGGAGACATGAGCAGTTCTTC.

V and J are TRBV5-1 and TRBJ1-6, with D unclear. The CDR3 has 17 residues. Germline assignment: CDR1 SGHRS and CDR2 YFSETQ. Trimming took off 1 base at V and 0 bases at J, with 11 bases between the two ends. The CDR3 DNA sequence: TGCGCCAGCAGCTTGACGAACTCCCTCTCCTATAATTCACCCCTCCACTTT. This sequence encodes CASSLTNSLSYNSPLHF.